These 6 T cell receptor beta chains came from one sample sequenced in a study of cytomegalovirus exposure and HLA in healthy donors. Both 60 Vbeta primers and 13 Jbeta primers went into the PCR. Generated by immunoSEQ multiplex PCR, the TCRdb table keeps only in-frame clones and is missing some. In the table there are around 130,000 clones, 80% of which are singletons. Source material: PBMCs. The receptors were sampled from a man aged 25-45 years in good health and CMV-seronegative.

Comment on this clone: At one boundary the junction diverges from the germline segment, which might be a read error. The chain couples TRBV7-9 to TRBJ1-1; no clear D. Germline V gene sequence: CDR1 SEHNR, CDR2 FQNEAQ (reference sequence). This CDR3 is 17 amino acids long. DNA of the CDR3: TGTTCCAGCAGCTCCATAACGTTTTCGGGGTGGGAGTGGGAAGCTTTCTTT. Amino acid sequence: CSSSSITFSGWEWEAFF.

The chain uses TRBV29-1 and TRBJ2-7; 7 bases are a match to TRBD1. The CDR3 is 12 residues long. J gave up 7 bases and V 7 bases, and 10 bases lay outside the gene matches. The germline CDR1 and CDR2 sequences are SQVTM and ANQGSEA. CDR3 region: CSARDSELEQYF. In DNA, the CDR3 is TGCAGCGCCCGGGACAGCGAATTAGAGCAGTACTTC.

In its sample, this clone was seen a few times. V gene TRBV5-1 combines with J gene TRBJ2-3, with a possible D match to TRBD1 (6 bases). The V gene's germline CDR1 is SGHRS and CDR2 YFSETQ. The V and J ends lost 3 bases and 1 base respectively, with 15 bases between them. This CDR3 comprises 16 residues. CDR3 nucleotide sequence: TGCGCCAGCAGCTCCTCACAGGGAGTCGGCACAGATACGCAGTATTTT. Its protein is CASSSSQGVGTDTQYF. Supplemented by reference TRBV5-1 and TRBJ2-3, the full variable domain reads KAGVTQTPRYLIKTRGQQVTLSCSPISGHRSVSWYQQTPGQGLQFLFEYFSETQRNKGNFPGRFSGRQFSNSRSEMNVSTLELGDSALYLCASSSSQGVGTDTQYFGPGTRLTVL.

The J gene is TRBJ2-4, the V gene TRBV19; D possibly corresponds to TRBD2 (6 bases). V lost 1 base to trimming and J lost 0 bases, with 16 bases between them. The CDR3 length is 18 residues. Germline CDR1 LNHDA, CDR2 SQIVND (reference sequence). The DNA for the CDR3 is TGTGCCAGTAGTATAGGTGAGCGGGCGAGTCCAGCCAAAAACATTCAGTACTTC. It is translated as CASSIGERASPAKNIQYF.

This chain joins TRBV12-5 and TRBJ1-1, with a weak D call TRBD1 (5 bases). Per the germline V gene, CDR1 is LGHNT and CDR2 is FRNRAP. The V end lost 1 base, the J end lost 4 bases, and 13 bases lay between the germline ends. The CDR3 loop spans 15 amino acids. The CDR3 here is CASGLAKGASTEAFF. DNA for the CDR3: TGTGCTAGTGGTTTGGCCAAAGGGGCCAGCACTGAAGCTTTCTTT.

This chain uses TRBV4-2 with TRBJ2-7; a possible D gene is TRBD2 (6 bases). The CDR3 spans 14 residues. Trimming shortened V by 1 base and J by 6 bases, and 13 bases separated the two germline ends. Germline assignment: CDR1 LGHNA and CDR2 YNFKEQ. The CDR3 coding sequence is TGTGCCAGCAGCCAAGGACTAGTGGTATCCGAGCAGTACTTC. It specifies CASSQGLVVSEQYF.